This entry describes one T cell receptor (beta chain). What it binds is not known. Every single donor gave one heparinised blood draw, and these averaged approximately 110 mL. These data come from a study of beta chain features in type 1 diabetes. Study context: Across the samples, about 100 million sorted cells were examined in total. Study-level points and caveats: Fewer junction insertions and more nucleotide deletions appeared in type 1 diabetes patients. Among all four CD4+ subsets, Type 1 diabetes patients had TCRB CDR3s that were moderately but significantly shorter.

Trimming stripped 4 bases from V and 4 bases from J, with 15 bases between. The CDR3 runs to 15 residues. Germline CDR1 SGDLS, CDR2 YYNGEE. Expressed TCRB transcripts were sequenced because the entire RNA isolate underwent reverse transcription. Sequencing used immunoSEQ multiplex PCR; TCRdb keeps in-frame clones, though not all of them. The sample has around 150,000 clones, around 8% seen once. The TCR was taken from a young man in good health. This rearrangement joins TRBV9 to TRBJ1-3; D not resolved. The source material was central memory CD4+ T cells from blood. CDR3 DNA: TGTGCCAGCAGCAAAGCCGTGGTTTTCGGAAACACCATATATTTT. It codes for CASSKAVVFGNTIYF.